This T cell receptor (beta chain) is drawn from a study of blood T cells in healthy people across ages. Study-wide points: Naive T cell percentage strongly correlated with TCR beta diversity. CMV status of donors was unknown, possibly confounding expanded clonotype changes.

Germline CDR1 DFQATT, CDR2 SNEGSKA (reference sequence). The V gene end was trimmed by 5 bases and the J gene end by 1 base; junction bases not matched to a gene: 7. The CDR3 is 15 amino acids. Of note for this clonotype: Its target is unknown.

A second 7 to 11 cycle PCR used barcoded and J-beta primers. One entry per CDR3 protein results from TCRdb running MiXCR on the 5' RACE reads. The sample carries some 1.5 million distinct CDR3 sequences, 28% recorded once. This chain links TRBV20-1 with TRBJ2-3; 9 positions agree with TRBD2. The receptor was isolated from a woman aged 25-40 years in good health. Material for sequencing was blood. In DNA form, the CDR3 reads TGCAGTGCTTATCGGACTAGCGCGGGCACAGATACGCAGTATTTT. Translating it yields CSAYRTSAGTDTQYF.